The present entry profiles one TCR beta chain with its context. Which antigen it targets is not known. No base-level quality is on record; no much larger clone is a single base apart. The immunoSEQ Assay, a bias-controlled multiplex PCR, was used to amplify TCRbeta CDR3 regions from genomic DNA. On the study's bioinformatics: The number of nucleated cells in each sample was estimated by amplification of reference gene primers within the assay. Sequence reads were collapsed and filtered to measure the absolute abundance of every unique TCRbeta CDR3 rearrangement. For each sample, productive Simpson clonality was calculated by taking the square root of Simpson's diversity index across productive rearrangements. Drawn from immuneACCESS, this table holds only the in-frame rearrangements with V and J called that TCRdb kept. Clones are partly lost; checked studies trace under half to an unresolved V gene and leave the rest unexplained. V and J calls and clone size are those listed in that table; D and trimming were worked out from the DNA. The table for this sample lists 150,000 to 200,000 clones; 85% to 95% of them were counted only once. The leading ten clones occupy 1.5% to 2.5% of the sample.

CDR1 is given as SGHRS and CDR2 as YFSETQ, both from the germline V gene. Reading from cysteine to phenylalanine, the CDR3 counts 13 amino acids. Only the CDR3 DNA is retained, 39 bases long and in frame from the first base. Cut back by 2 bases and 14 bases, the V and J ends lie 14 bases apart. This entry belongs to a study of blood T cell repertoires in COVID-19 (dated by TCRdb to the early 2020s). Broadly, across the study: The collaborator samples originated in the United States, Italy and Spain and spanned the acute and convalescent phases of COVID-19. Sample metadata almost always included a de-identified subject ID, COVID-19 status, age in years and sex. Where HLA class I and class II types were available, the types were taken from metadata supplied by the sample provider, not from assay-based typing. Samples came from the ongoing ImmuneRACE study (first 160 participants) plus 1,254 subjects from 6 global collaborators. Deeply sampled blood TCRbeta repertoires from subjects exposed to, actively infected with, or recovered from COVID-19 were included in the dataset. The material from the prospective study consisted of cDNA or gDNA derived from T cells, B-cell-depleted T cells, or PBMCs. The repertoires were released in a freely available public database meant as a resource for research on the immune response to SARS-CoV-2.

On the study overall, not on this receptor specifically: How much clinical and demographic metadata was included differed by source and by participant, and the metadata was provided uncurated.

At one collaborating source in Seattle, patients were enrolled during active infection and were followed longitudinally through the course of disease. Collaborating institutions collected whole blood in K2EDTA tubes following their own protocols. For TCRbeta analysis, collaborators shipped samples as frozen whole blood, isolated PBMCs, or DNA extracted from either of those sample types. Source material: peripheral blood. The TCR was taken from a woman aged 55-69 years with COVID-19, enrolled during active disease. The rearranged chain carries TRBV5-1 and TRBJ1-6; the D gene remains uncertain. The DNA reads as follows: TGCGCCAGCAGCTTCGGGTCCCCATCGACCCTCCACTTT. Translated, this is CASSFGSPSTLHF.